The 5 T cell receptor beta chains given below trace back to one sample, sequenced in a study of Ad26.COV2.S vaccination and SARS-CoV-2 variants. Assay used: immunoSEQ multiplex PCR; TCRdb lists only in-frame clones, some missing. The repertoire holds just over 350,000 clones, under 95% seen once, with about 3.9% in the top ten. The sequencing used peripheral blood, collected after recovery from COVID-19. The receptors here all came from a human donor who had recovered from COVID-19.

Turning to this clone: Other DNA variants within this sample encode the same CDR3. The chain recombines TRBV25-1 with TRBJ1-2; possibly TRBD1 for D (6 bases). V was clipped by 5 bases and J by 0 bases, with 10 bases between them. The germline gives CDR1 MGHDK, CDR2 SYGVNS. CDR3 size: 14 residues. The CDR3 here is CASSRGGTNYGYTF. The CDR3 bases are TGTGCCAGCAGTCGAGGGGGGACTAACTATGGCTACACCTTC.

V gene TRBV24-1 combines with J gene TRBJ2-4, with 9 positions matching TRBD2. V lost 2 bases and J lost 8; bases outside the gene matches: 6. The germline CDR1 and CDR2 sequences are KGHDR and SFDVKD. The CDR3 is made up of 15 amino acids. The CDR3 DNA sequence: TGTGCCACCAGTGATTCGAGCGGGGGGCGAGACATTCAGTACTTC. It translates to CATSDSSGGRDIQYF.

V and J are TRBV20-1 and TRBJ1-4; no definite D call. There are 12 residues in the CDR3. Trimming took 3 bases from V and 7 from J, leaving 9 bases between them. Germline V gene data show CDR1 as DFQATT and CDR2 as SNEGSKA (reference sequence). In DNA, the CDR3 is TGCAGTGCTAGTATTTCGGTTGAAAAACTGTTTTTT. Its protein product is CSASISVEKLFF.

The rearrangement uses TRBV18 and TRBJ1-1; maybe TRBD1 (6 bases). Germline CDR1 is KGHSH and CDR2 is LQKENI. Trimming shortened V by 3 bases and J by 0 bases, and 14 bases separated the two germline ends. The CDR3 totals 16 residues. The CDR3: CASSPTGTLMNTEAFF. DNA of the CDR3: TGTGCCAGCTCACCGACGGGGACACTTATGAACACTGAAGCTTTCTTT.

The rearrangement uses TRBV6-1 and TRBJ2-1; possibly TRBD1 or TRBD2 for D (5 bases each). V lost 2 bases to trimming and J lost 4 bases, with 12 bases between them. CDR1 and CDR2 from the germline V gene are MNHNS and SASEGT. The CDR3 totals 15 residues. DNA for the CDR3: TGTGCCAGCAGTGAAACCGGGACCAGTTACAATGAGCAGTTCTTC. Translation: CASSETGTSYNEQFF.